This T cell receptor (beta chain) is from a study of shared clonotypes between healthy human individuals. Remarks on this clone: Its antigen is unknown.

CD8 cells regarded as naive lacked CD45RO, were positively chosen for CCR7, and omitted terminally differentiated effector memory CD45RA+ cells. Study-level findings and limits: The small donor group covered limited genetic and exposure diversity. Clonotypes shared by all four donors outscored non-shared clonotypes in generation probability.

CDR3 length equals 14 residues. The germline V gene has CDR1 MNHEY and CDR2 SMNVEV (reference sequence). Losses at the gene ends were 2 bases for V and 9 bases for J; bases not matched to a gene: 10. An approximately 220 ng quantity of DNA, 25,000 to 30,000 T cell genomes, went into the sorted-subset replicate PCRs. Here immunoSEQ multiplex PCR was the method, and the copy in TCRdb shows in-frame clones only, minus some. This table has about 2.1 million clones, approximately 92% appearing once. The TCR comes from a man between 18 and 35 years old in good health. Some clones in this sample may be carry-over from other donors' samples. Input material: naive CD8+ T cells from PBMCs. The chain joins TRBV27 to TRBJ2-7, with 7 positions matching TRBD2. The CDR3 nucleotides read TGTGCCAGCAGTTTAGGACTAGATGTTTCGGTGCAGTACTTC. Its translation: CASSLGLDVSVQYF.